This T cell receptor (beta chain) was sequenced in a study of identifying expanded T cells in peripheral blood (dated by TCRdb to the late 2010s). Study-level background: Technical replicates were generated by sequencing separate aliquots of the same genomic DNA pool, and four replicates were compared pairwise.

Points on this clone: Its cognate antigen has yet to be identified. Per-base qualities were not stored, and no clone one base away is much larger.

No immune events, such as infections, were documented for the healthy donors during the collection period. Time-dependent variance in a beta-binomial model of T-cell clone differential abundance was calibrated using healthy-donor blood repertoires as a training cohort. The training cohort included about ten healthy donors, of whom 3 were female and 7 were male. The donors were between roughly 25 and 64 years old, with an average age of about 47 years. Whole blood was collected from each healthy donor at three time points spaced roughly two weeks apart and obtained from a commercial supplier. For immunosequencing, genomic DNA was extracted from whole blood that had not been sorted. What the work shows at the level of the full study, not this receptor alone: It was expected by the authors that biological variance in healthy repertoires might increase further over much longer intervals, such as months to years. The binomial model flagged around 1.2 differentially abundant clones between technical replicates but approximately 16 over two weeks and around 19 over around four weeks. The beta-binomial model significantly reduced the number of clones called differentially abundant and the false-positive rate across all healthy-donor time intervals. Across all healthy donors, variance in clone template counts between approximately 2-week samples was found to increase significantly with total template count.

TCRbeta CDR3 regions were profiled by bias-controlled multiplex PCR amplification of genomic DNA with the immunoSEQ Assay. Per the original workflow: To quantify the absolute abundance of each unique TCRbeta CDR3 region, the sequences were collapsed and filtered. Two models were used to test differential abundance: a binomial model (Fisher-equivalent) and a beta-binomial model that adds time-dependent variance fitted from healthy donors. Any clone with fewer than 5 combined templates was excluded, and a clone was called differentially abundant if its Benjamini-Hochberg FDR was below 0.01. Beta-binomial variance was modeled as a function of total template count across the two samples using the form v = (b*log(k)+a)^2. TCRdb's version of the immuneACCESS table is confined to in-frame rearrangements and falls short of the full clone set. An unresolved V gene accounts for under half of the shortfall where checked; the remainder is of unknown origin. V, J and clone size are those of that table, while D and trimming were read from the DNA. The sample table lists 97,000 or so clones, about 91% of them with a count of one. The ten largest clones add up to roughly an eighth of the sample.

The germline V gene yields MNHEY for CDR1 and SVGAGI for CDR2. At the junction V is shortened by 5 bases and J by 6 bases; bases outside the gene matches: 9. Including the terminal cysteine and phenylalanine, the CDR3 comprises 15 residues. The read is trimmed to its CDR3 DNA, 45 bases read in frame from base 1. This clonotype was sampled from a person aged 18-70 years in good health. The material sequenced was blood. The chain is encoded by TRBV6-5 joined to TRBJ2-2, and 7 junctional nucleotides match TRBD1. In nucleotides, the sequence is TGTGCCAGCAGTCTACTAAACAGGGGCGCCGGGGAGCTGTTTTTT. Its protein product is CASSLLNRGAGELFF.